This T cell receptor (beta chain) was recorded in a study of technical replicates of blood from a handful of donors. Only in-frame clones appear in the TCRdb table, and some are missing; sequencing was by immunoSEQ multiplex PCR. The sample includes about 82,000 clones, roughly 93% seen only once; the top ten take approximately 0.42%. The germline V gene encodes CDR1 MRHNA and CDR2 SNTAGT. V trimming: 4 bases; J trimming: 1 base; junction bases outside the gene matches: 2. CDR3 size: 15 residues. The TCR comes from a human donor in good health. The chain is built from TRBV6-4 and TRBJ2-2; 8 positions match TRBD1. The sample was T cells isolated from PBMCs. The CDR3 loop is CASSAGTGNTGELFF. CDR3 bases: TGTGCCAGCAGTGCCGGGACAGGGAACACCGGGGAGCTGTTTTTT.